This TCR beta chain was sequenced in a study of patients and donors after allogeneic stem cell transplantation. This clonotype was detected a few times. TCRdb fed the RT-PCR reads into MiXCR, producing one record per CDR3 protein. The sample carries about 960,000 distinct CDR3 sequences, 15% to 20% recorded once. V was pared by 4 bases and J by 2 bases, with 13 bases between. The germline CDR1 and CDR2 sequences are SGDLS and YYNGEE. The CDR3 has 14 residues. The TCR sequence derives from a human donor who was either an allogeneic HSCT recipient or a stem cell or donor lymphocyte infusion donor (not recorded which). It is not recorded whose cells these are; they may come from a transplant donor. Sequencing was performed on blood, either unsorted or a sorted T cell fraction (not recorded which). The J gene is TRBJ2-7, the V gene TRBV9, with D possibly TRBD1 on 5 matching bases. The CDR3 region is CASSPGPDTYEQYF. CDR3 nucleotides: TGTGCCAGCAGCCCAGGGCCGGATACCTACGAGCAGTACTTC.